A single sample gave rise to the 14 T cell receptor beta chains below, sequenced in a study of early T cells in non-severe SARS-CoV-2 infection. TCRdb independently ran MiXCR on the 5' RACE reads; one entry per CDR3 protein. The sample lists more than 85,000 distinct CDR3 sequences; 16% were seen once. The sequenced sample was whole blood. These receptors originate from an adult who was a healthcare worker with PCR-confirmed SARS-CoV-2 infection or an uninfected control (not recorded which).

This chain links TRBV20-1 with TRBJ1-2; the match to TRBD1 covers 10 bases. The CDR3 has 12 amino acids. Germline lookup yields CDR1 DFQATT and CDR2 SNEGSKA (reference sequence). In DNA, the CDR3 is TGCATCGCTCGGGACAGGGGAGTAGGCTACACCTTC. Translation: CIARDRGVGYTF.

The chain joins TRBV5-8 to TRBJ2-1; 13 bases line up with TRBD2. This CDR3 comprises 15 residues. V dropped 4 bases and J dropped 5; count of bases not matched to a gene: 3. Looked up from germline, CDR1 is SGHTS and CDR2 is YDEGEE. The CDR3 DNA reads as TGTGCCAGCAGCCCCGGACTAGCGGGAGACAATGAGCAGTTCTTC. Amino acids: CASSPGLAGDNEQFF. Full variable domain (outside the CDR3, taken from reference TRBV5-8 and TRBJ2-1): EAGVTQSPTHLIKTRGQQATLRCSPISGHTSVYWYQQALGLGLQFLLWYDEGEERNRGNFPPRFSGRQFPNYSSELNVNALELEDSALYLCASSPGLAGDNEQFFGPGTRLTVL.

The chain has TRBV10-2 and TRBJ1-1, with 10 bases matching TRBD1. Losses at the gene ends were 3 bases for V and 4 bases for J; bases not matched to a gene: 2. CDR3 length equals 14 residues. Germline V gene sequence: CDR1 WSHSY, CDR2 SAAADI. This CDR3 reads CASSERQGATEAFF. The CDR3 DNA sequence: TGCGCCAGCAGTGAACGACAGGGGGCCACTGAAGCTTTCTTT.

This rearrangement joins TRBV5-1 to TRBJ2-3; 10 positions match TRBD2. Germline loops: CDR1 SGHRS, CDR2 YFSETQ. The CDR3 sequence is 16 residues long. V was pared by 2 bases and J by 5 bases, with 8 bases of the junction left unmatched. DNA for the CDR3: TGCGCCAGCAGCTTAGGACTAGCGGTCTCGGAAGATACGCAGTATTTT. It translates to CASSLGLAVSEDTQYF. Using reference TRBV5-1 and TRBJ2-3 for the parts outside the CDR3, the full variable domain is KAGVTQTPRYLIKTRGQQVTLSCSPISGHRSVSWYQQTPGQGLQFLFEYFSETQRNKGNFPGRFSGRQFSNSRSEMNVSTLELGDSALYLCASSLGLAVSEDTQYFGPGTRLTVL.

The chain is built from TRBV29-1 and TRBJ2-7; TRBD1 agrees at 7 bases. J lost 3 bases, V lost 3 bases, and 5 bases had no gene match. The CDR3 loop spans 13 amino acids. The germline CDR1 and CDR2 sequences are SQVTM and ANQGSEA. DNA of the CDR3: TGCAGCGTTGATGCCGGGACAGTCTACGAGCAGTACTTC. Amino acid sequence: CSVDAGTVYEQYF.

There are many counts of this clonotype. The DNA for the CDR3 is TGTGCCAGCAGCTTAGTAGGGAGGCGATACAACGGGGAGCTGTTTTTT. This translates into CASSLVGRRYNGELFF. This chain links TRBV7-6 with TRBJ2-2; D perhaps matches TRBD2 (6 bases). CDR1 and CDR2 (germline): SGHVS, FNYEAQ. The CDR3 spans 16 residues. V lost 1 base, J lost 7 bases, and 16 bases lay in between. The variable domain in full, with the rest retrieved from reference TRBV7-6 and TRBJ2-2, is GAGVSQSPRYKVTKRGQDVALRCDPISGHVSLYWYRQALGQGPEFLTYFNYEAQQDKSGLPNDRFSAERPEGSISTLTIQRTEQRDSAMYRCASSLVGRRYNGELFFGEGSRLTVL.

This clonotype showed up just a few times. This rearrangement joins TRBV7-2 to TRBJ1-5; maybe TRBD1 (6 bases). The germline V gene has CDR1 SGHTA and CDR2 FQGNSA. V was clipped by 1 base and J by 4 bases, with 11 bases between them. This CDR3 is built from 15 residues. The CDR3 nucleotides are TGTGCCAGCAGCTTAGGGGTAGGGGGAAATCAGCCCCAGCATTTT. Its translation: CASSLGVGGNQPQHF.

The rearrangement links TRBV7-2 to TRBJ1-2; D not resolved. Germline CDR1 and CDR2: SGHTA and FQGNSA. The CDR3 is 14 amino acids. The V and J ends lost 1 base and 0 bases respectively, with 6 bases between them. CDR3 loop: CASSLDGTNYGYTF. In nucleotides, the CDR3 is TGTGCCAGCAGCTTAGACGGAACTAACTATGGCTACACCTTC.

The chain's CDR3 is CASSSSGGQVEQYF. The CDR3 DNA reads TGTGCCAGCAGCTCTAGCGGGGGGCAGGTCGAGCAGTACTTC. The chain joins TRBV7-6 to TRBJ2-7; 11 nucleotides match TRBD2. Unmatched junction bases numbered 5, after V lost 4 bases and J lost 6 bases. Germline CDR1 reads SGHVS; CDR2 reads FNYEAQ. The CDR3 is 14 amino acids.

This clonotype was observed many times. CDR3 coding DNA: TGTGCCAGCAGTCCCCTAGGACAGGGAGGGGACGAGCAGTACTTC. Translated, it gives CASSPLGQGGDEQYF. J is TRBJ2-7 and V is TRBV28; possible D gene TRBD1, 8 bases. CDR1 and CDR2 (germline): MDHEN, SYDVKM. The CDR3 has 15 residues. V lost 5 bases to trimming and J lost 5 bases, with 19 bases between them.

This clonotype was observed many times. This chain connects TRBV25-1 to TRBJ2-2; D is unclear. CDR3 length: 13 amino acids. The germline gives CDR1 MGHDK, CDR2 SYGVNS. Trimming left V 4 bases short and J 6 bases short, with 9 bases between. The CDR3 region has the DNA TGTGCCAGCAGTGCACGGGTGTCCGGGGAGCTGTTTTTT. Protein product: CASSARVSGELFF.

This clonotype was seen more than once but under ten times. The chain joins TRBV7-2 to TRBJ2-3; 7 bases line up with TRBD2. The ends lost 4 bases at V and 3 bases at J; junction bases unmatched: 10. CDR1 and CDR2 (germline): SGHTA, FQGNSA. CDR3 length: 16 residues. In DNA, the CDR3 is TGTGCCAGCAGCTACGCTAGCGGCCTAAGGACAGATACGCAGTATTTT. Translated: CASSYASGLRTDTQYF.

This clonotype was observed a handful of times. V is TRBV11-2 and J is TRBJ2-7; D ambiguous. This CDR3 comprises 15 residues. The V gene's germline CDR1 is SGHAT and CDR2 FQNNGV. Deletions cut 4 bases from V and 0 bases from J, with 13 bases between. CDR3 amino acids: CASSSIVRSSYEQYF. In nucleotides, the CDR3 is TGTGCCAGCAGCTCGATAGTCCGGAGCTCCTACGAGCAGTACTTC.

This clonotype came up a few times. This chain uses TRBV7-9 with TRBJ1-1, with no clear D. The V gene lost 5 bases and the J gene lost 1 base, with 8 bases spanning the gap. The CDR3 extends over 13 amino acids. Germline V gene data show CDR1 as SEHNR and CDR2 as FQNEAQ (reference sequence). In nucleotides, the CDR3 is TGTGCCAGCAGCCTCCTGACGAACACTGAAGCTTTCTTT. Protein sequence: CASSLLTNTEAFF.